Listed here is a single T cell receptor beta chain. The data were taken from a study of blood T cell repertoires in COVID-19. As for the study in general: Whether acute or convalescent, the COVID-19 samples came from the United States, Italy and Spain. From T cells, B-cell-depleted T cells, or PBMCs came the material, which was cDNA or gDNA.

Germline-derived CDR1 and CDR2 are SQVTM and ANQGSEA. The CDR3 is 14 amino acids. The trim removed 7 bases at V and 6 bases at J, leaving 6 bases unmatched. Authors' data handling: Nucleated cell counts were estimated from reference gene primer amplification. Sequencing was performed with immunoSEQ multiplex PCR; in TCRdb, only in-frame clones are kept and a portion is missing. V, J and clone size are taken as reported in that table, and D and trimming were inferred from the DNA itself. The table has approximately 120,000 clones, over 75% seen once; the top ten hold over 9.5%. The sample was peripheral blood. V usage is TRBV29-1 and J usage is TRBJ2-2, with TRBD2 matching 12 bases. This sequence originates from a man between 60 and 75 years old with acute or convalescent COVID-19. The CDR3 loop is CSAETSGGSGELFF. DNA of the CDR3: TGCAGCGCAGAGACTAGCGGGGGTTCCGGGGAGCTGTTTTTT.